These 26 T cell receptor beta chains came from one sample sequenced in a study of long-term antiretroviral therapy in people with HIV. Sequencing relied on immunoSEQ assay v3.0, run at survey level. TCRdb's table, derived via immunoSEQ multiplex PCR, lists solely in-frame clones and lacks some. This table has approximately 12,000 clones, roughly 82% appearing once. Specimen: unsorted PBMCs, collected around 8.2 years after starting antiretroviral therapy. The receptors come from a middle-aged man with HIV.

This chain links TRBV27 with TRBJ1-5; D possibly corresponds to TRBD1 (6 bases). Germline V gene sequence: CDR1 MNHEY, CDR2 SMNVEV (reference sequence). The V gene lost 2 bases and the J gene lost 7 bases, with 9 bases spanning the gap. The CDR3 length is 13 residues. This chain's CDR3 is CASSLVRGQPQHF. In DNA form, the CDR3 reads TGTGCCAGCAGTTTAGTGAGGGGGCAGCCCCAGCATTTT.

V usage is TRBV4-1 and J usage is TRBJ2-7; TRBD2 aligns across 10 bases. The CDR3 is made up of 16 amino acids. The germline CDR1 and CDR2 sequences are MGHRA and YSYEKL. Trimming removed 4 bases from V and 3 bases from J; junction bases left unmatched: 9. CDR3 DNA sequence: TGCGCCAGCAGCCCCGGGGGTAGCGGGGGGCACTACGAGCAGTACTTC. Translating it yields CASSPGGSGGHYEQYF.

The chain joins TRBV6-6 to TRBJ1-1, with 8 bases that match TRBD1. The J segment lost 0 bases and the V segment lost 2 bases, leaving 2 bases of the junction unmatched. The CDR3 loop spans 15 amino acids. Per germline, CDR1 MNHNY and CDR2 SVGAGI (reference sequence). The CDR3 DNA reads as TGTGCCAGCAGTTACACAGGGGGACTGAACACTGAAGCTTTCTTT. Amino acid sequence: CASSYTGGLNTEAFF.

This clone was recorded a few times. The rearrangement uses TRBV11-2 and TRBJ2-7, with D uncertain. Germline assignment: CDR1 SGHAT and CDR2 FQNNGV. This CDR3 has 13 amino acids. Trimming removed 2 bases from V and 0 bases from J, with 5 bases in between. The CDR3 bases are TGTGCCAGCAGCTTAAGTAGCTCCTACGAGCAGTACTTC. Translated, it gives CASSLSSSYEQYF.

V usage is TRBV5-1 and J usage is TRBJ1-1; D is ambiguous. V lost 0 bases, J lost 0 bases, and 9 bases lay in between. The length of the CDR3 is 15 residues. Germline V gene data show CDR1 as SGHRS and CDR2 as YFSETQ. CDR3 sequence: CASSLARGLNTEAFF. The CDR3 coding sequence is TGCGCCAGCAGCTTGGCCCGGGGATTGAACACTGAAGCTTTCTTT.

The V and J genes are TRBV19 and TRBJ1-6, with D unresolved. The V gene lost 6 bases and the J gene lost 5 bases, with 17 bases spanning the gap. This CDR3 has 16 amino acids. The germline V gene encodes CDR1 LNHDA and CDR2 SQIVND (reference sequence). The CDR3 bases are TGTGCCAGTAGCTTGTATCACGGAAATGATAATTCACCCCTCCACTTT. Translating it yields CASSLYHGNDNSPLHF.

This clone was seen just once. The chain uses TRBV25-1 and TRBJ1-1, with D hard to call. The germline V gene encodes CDR1 MGHDK and CDR2 SYGVNS. Between the trimmed V and J ends, which lost 3 bases and 4 bases, there was a span of 12 bases. This CDR3 region has 14 residues. The CDR3 protein is CASSDPQRGTEAFF. CDR3 DNA: TGTGCCAGCAGTGACCCCCAGCGGGGCACTGAAGCTTTCTTT.

The genes are TRBV27 and TRBJ1-5; TRBD1 might be the D (5 bases). V was pared by 3 bases and J by 4 bases, with 10 bases between. CDR3 length: 14 amino acids. Germline loops: CDR1 MNHEY, CDR2 SMNVEV (reference sequence). CDR3 region: CASSLGGRNQPQHF. In DNA form, the CDR3 reads TGTGCCAGCAGTTTGGGGGGAAGGAATCAGCCCCAGCATTTT.

The rearrangement links TRBV20-1 to TRBJ1-2; no firm D call. This CDR3 has 10 residues. The germline CDR1 and CDR2 sequences are DFQATT and SNEGSKA (reference sequence). V lost 6 bases, J lost 5 bases, and 7 bases lay in between. CDR3 DNA sequence: TGCAGTGCCCTGGCGTATGGCTACACCTTC. It yields the protein CSALAYGYTF.

The chain combines TRBV10-1 with TRBJ2-2; 7 bases are a match to TRBD1. Germline V gene lookup returns CDR1 WNHNN and CDR2 SYGVQD (reference sequence). The CDR3 runs 14 residues. J was trimmed by 3 bases and V by 2 bases; bases with no gene match: 0. Here the CDR3 reads CASSEDRDTGELFF. CDR3 sequence (DNA): TGCGCCAGCAGTGAGGACAGGGACACCGGGGAGCTGTTTTTT.

The chain has TRBV7-9 and TRBJ2-1; 7 positions match TRBD2. Germline V gives CDR1 SEHNR, CDR2 FQNEAQ (reference sequence). The V gene end was trimmed by 1 base and the J gene end by 3 bases; junction bases not matched to a gene: 6. The CDR3 extends over 16 amino acids. The CDR3 loop is CASSLGGTKGYNEQFF. DNA of the CDR3: TGTGCCAGCAGCTTAGGAGGGACTAAGGGCTACAATGAGCAGTTCTTC.

The chain joins TRBV5-6 to TRBJ2-7; D is tentatively TRBD1 or TRBD2 (8 bases each). CDR3 length: 15 amino acids. From germline, CDR1 is SGHDT and CDR2 YYEEEE. Trimming removed 0 bases from V and 3 bases from J, with 13 bases in between. This CDR3 reads CASSLGQGTSYEQYF. As DNA, the CDR3 is TGTGCCAGCAGCTTGGGACAGGGGACTAGCTACGAGCAGTACTTC.

J is TRBJ1-2 and V is TRBV5-4; D is ambiguous. The germline CDR1 and CDR2 sequences are SGHNT and YYREEE (reference sequence). There are 13 residues in the CDR3. Trimming stripped 3 bases from V and 7 bases from J, with 13 bases between. For the CDR3, the DNA is TGTGCCAGCAGCTGGGGTGAGACGGTTGGCTACACCTTC. It specifies CASSWGETVGYTF.

V gene TRBV9 combines with J gene TRBJ1-2; tentatively, D is TRBD1 (6 bases). Germline V gene sequence: CDR1 SGDLS, CDR2 YYNGEE. V was shortened by 3 bases and J by 6 bases, with 21 bases between the two germline ends. The CDR3 totals 16 residues. The DNA of the CDR3 is TGTGCCAGCAGCGCCAATCCAGGGGTTTCTGGGGATGGCTACACCTTC. It is translated as CASSANPGVSGDGYTF.

The chain joins TRBV18 to TRBJ1-5; no clear D. The V gene lost 2 bases and the J gene lost 4 bases, with 12 bases spanning the gap. Germline CDR1 KGHSH, CDR2 LQKENI. CDR3 size: 15 residues. Here the CDR3 DNA reads TGTGCCAGCTCACCAAAGAGCGAGCGGAATCAGCCCCAGCATTTT. Encoded protein: CASSPKSERNQPQHF.

The chain recombines TRBV7-8 with TRBJ1-1; D is unresolved. Trimming left V 0 bases short and J 1 base short, with 9 bases between. Germline lookup yields CDR1 SGHVS and CDR2 FQNEAQ. The CDR3 contains 15 residues. CDR3 amino acids: CASSLARLGNTEAFF. Written as DNA, the CDR3 is TGTGCCAGCAGCTTAGCCCGGTTGGGGAACACTGAAGCTTTCTTT.

CDR3 DNA sequence: TGCAGTGCTTACTCCTACAATGAGCAGTTCTTC. This sequence encodes CSAYSYNEQFF. The V gene is TRBV20-1, the J gene TRBJ2-1; D not certain. The CDR3 contains 11 residues. The germline V gene has CDR1 DFQATT and CDR2 SNEGSKA (reference sequence). V was pared by 5 bases and J by 0 bases, with 2 bases between.

The rearrangement uses TRBV11-1 and TRBJ1-1, with D perhaps TRBD1 (6 bases). The V end lost 0 bases, the J end lost 7 bases, and 18 bases lay between the germline ends. The CDR3 covers 16 residues. Germline loops: CDR1 SGHAT, CDR2 FQDESV (reference sequence). The DNA of the CDR3 is TGTGCCAGCAGCTTAGCCCCCCAGGGGCAGGACGGTGAAGCTTTCTTT. It yields the protein CASSLAPQGQDGEAFF. Complete variable domain (other parts from reference TRBV11-1 and TRBJ1-1): EAEVAQSPRYKITEKSQAVAFWCDPISGHATLYWYRQILGQGPELLVQFQDESVVDDSQLPKDRFSAERLKGVDSTLKIQPAELGDSAMYLCASSLAPQGQDGEAFFGQGTRLTVV.

The chain carries TRBV9 and TRBJ2-2; maybe TRBD1 (6 bases). Trimming cost V 0 bases and J 6 bases, with 12 bases left between them. Looked up from germline, CDR1 is SGDLS and CDR2 is YYNGEE. The CDR3 runs 15 residues. The CDR3 here is CASSVEQGASGELFF. DNA of the CDR3: TGTGCCAGCAGCGTAGAACAGGGTGCGTCCGGGGAGCTGTTTTTT.

The chain joins TRBV19 to TRBJ2-1; no clear D. V lost 3 bases, J lost 4 bases, and 7 bases lay in between. CDR1 and CDR2 (germline): LNHDA, SQIVND (reference sequence). The CDR3 loop spans 13 amino acids. As DNA, the CDR3 is TGTGCCAGTAGTATGGGTGCTTACAATGAGCAGTTCTTC. Encoded protein: CASSMGAYNEQFF.

The chain links TRBV10-3 to TRBJ2-7, with TRBD2 matching over 7 bases. V was clipped by 3 bases and J by 4 bases; unmatched bases: 9. Germline CDR1 reads ENHRY; CDR2 reads SYGVKD. This CDR3 has 15 amino acids. CDR3: CAISESSQGLYEQYF. CDR3 in DNA: TGTGCCATCAGTGAATCAAGTCAGGGACTATACGAGCAGTACTTC.

Only a few counts were recorded for this clone. The chain has TRBV4-1 and TRBJ2-7; D not resolved. Germline V gene sequence: CDR1 MGHRA, CDR2 YSYEKL. This CDR3 region has 19 residues. Trimming took 3 bases from V and 0 from J, leaving 24 bases between them. CDR3 DNA sequence: TGCGCCAGCAGCCAGGATGTGCTGTACCTAAAGGGTGACTCCTACGAGCAGTACTTC. Translated: CASSQDVLYLKGDSYEQYF.

Here the CDR3 reads CASSLTQGTYEQYF. CDR3 DNA sequence: TGTGCCAGCAGCTTAACACAGGGGACCTACGAGCAGTACTTC. The J gene is TRBJ2-7, the V gene TRBV7-2, with 7 bases that match TRBD1. The V segment lost 2 bases and the J segment 2 bases; nucleotides outside the gene matches: 3. Germline V CDR1 and CDR2: SGHTA, FQGNSA. The CDR3 totals 14 residues. Complete variable domain (other parts from reference TRBV7-2 and TRBJ2-7): GAGVSQSPSNKVTEKGKDVELRCDPISGHTALYWYRQSLGQGLEFLIYFQGNSAPDKSGLPSDRFSAERTGGSVSTLTIQRTQQEDSAVYLCASSLTQGTYEQYFGPGTRLTVT.

The V call is TRBV9, the J call TRBJ2-1; 14 bases match TRBD2. Germline V gives CDR1 SGDLS, CDR2 YYNGEE. V shed 3 bases, J shed 8 bases, and the junction held 4 bases outside the gene matches. This CDR3 is built from 15 residues. The CDR3 loop is CASSAGTSGGDEQFF. CDR3 nucleotide sequence: TGTGCCAGCAGCGCCGGGACTAGCGGGGGTGATGAGCAGTTCTTC.

The genes are TRBV23-1 and TRBJ2-7, with TRBD2 matching over 8 bases. TRBV23-1 is an open reading frame whose function is uncertain. The V gene end was trimmed by 0 bases and the J gene end by 4 bases; junction bases not matched to a gene: 14. CDR3 length: 18 residues. The CDR3 reads CASSQSTLLDCGGYEQYF. CDR3 nucleotide sequence: TGCGCCAGCAGTCAATCGACTCTCCTGGACTGCGGGGGGTACGAGCAGTACTTC.

The chain uses TRBV13 and TRBJ1-1; D is undetermined. Germline loops: CDR1 PRHDT, CDR2 FYEKMQ (reference sequence). V was cut by 1 base and J by 2 bases, with 11 bases left in between. The CDR3 has 15 amino acids. Here the CDR3 reads CASSLVGSLNTEAFF. The CDR3 coding sequence is TGTGCCAGCAGCTTAGTGGGATCTCTAAACACTGAAGCTTTCTTT.